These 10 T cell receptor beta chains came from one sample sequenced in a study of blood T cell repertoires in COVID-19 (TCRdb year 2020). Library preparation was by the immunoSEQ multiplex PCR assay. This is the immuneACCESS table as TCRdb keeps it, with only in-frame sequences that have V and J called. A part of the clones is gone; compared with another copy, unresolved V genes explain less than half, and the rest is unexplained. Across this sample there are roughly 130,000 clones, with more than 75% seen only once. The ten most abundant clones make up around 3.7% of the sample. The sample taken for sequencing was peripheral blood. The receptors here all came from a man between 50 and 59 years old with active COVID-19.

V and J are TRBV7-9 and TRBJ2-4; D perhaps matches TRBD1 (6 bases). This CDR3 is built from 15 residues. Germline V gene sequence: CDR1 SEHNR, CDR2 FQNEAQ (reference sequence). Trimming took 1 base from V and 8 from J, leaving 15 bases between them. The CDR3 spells CASSLVRGTGDIQYF. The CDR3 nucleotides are TGTGCCAGCAGCTTAGTAAGGGGGACCGGGGACATTCAGTACTTC. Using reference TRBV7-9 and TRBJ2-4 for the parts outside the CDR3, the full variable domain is DTGVSQNPRHKITKRGQNVTFRCDPISEHNRLYWYRQTLGQGPEFLTYFQNEAQLEKSRLLSDRFSAERPKGSFSTLEIQRTEQGDSAMYLCASSLVRGTGDIQYFGAGTRLSVL.

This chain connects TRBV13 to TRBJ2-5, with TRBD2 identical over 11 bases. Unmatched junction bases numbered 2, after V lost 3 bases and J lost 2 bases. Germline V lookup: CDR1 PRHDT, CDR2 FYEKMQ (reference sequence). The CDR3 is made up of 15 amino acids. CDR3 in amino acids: CASSFSGGVQETQYF. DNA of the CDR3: TGTGCCAGCAGCTTTAGCGGGGGGGTGCAAGAGACCCAGTACTTC.

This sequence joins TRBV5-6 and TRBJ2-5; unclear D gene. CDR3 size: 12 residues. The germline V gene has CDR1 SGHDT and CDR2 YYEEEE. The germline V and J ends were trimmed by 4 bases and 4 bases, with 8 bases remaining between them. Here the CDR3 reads CASSRFRETQYF. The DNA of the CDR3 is TGTGCCAGCAGCCGTTTCAGAGAGACCCAGTACTTC. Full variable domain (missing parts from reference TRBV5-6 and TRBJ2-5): DAGVTQSPTHLIKTRGQQVTLRCSPKSGHDTVSWYQQALGQGPQFIFQYYEEEERQRGNFPDRFSGHQFPNYSSELNVNALLLGDSALYLCASSRFRETQYFGPGTRLLVL.

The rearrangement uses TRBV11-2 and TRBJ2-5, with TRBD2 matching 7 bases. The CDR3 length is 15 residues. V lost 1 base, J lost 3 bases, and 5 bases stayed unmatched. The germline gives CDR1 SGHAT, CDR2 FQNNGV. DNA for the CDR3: TGTGCCAGCAGCTTAGGGCTAGCGGTCAAAGAGACCCAGTACTTC. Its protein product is CASSLGLAVKETQYF.

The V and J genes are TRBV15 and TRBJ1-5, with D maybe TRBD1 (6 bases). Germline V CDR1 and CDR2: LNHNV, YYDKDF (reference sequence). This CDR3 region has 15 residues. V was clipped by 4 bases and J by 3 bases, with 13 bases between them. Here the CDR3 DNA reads TGTGCCACCAGCACTCTCGACAGGTTCAATCAGCCCCAGCATTTT. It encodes CATSTLDRFNQPQHF.

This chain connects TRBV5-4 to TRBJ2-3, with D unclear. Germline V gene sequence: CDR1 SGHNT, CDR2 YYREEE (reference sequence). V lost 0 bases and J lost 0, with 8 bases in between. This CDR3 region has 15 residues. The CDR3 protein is CASSLELQSTDTQYF. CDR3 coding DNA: TGTGCCAGCAGCTTGGAACTTCAAAGCACAGATACGCAGTATTTT. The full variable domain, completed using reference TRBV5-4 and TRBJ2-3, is ETGVTQSPTHLIKTRGQQVTLRCSSQSGHNTVSWYQQALGQGPQFIFQYYREEENGRGNFPPRFSGLQFPNYSSELNVNALELDDSALYLCASSLELQSTDTQYFGPGTRLTVL.

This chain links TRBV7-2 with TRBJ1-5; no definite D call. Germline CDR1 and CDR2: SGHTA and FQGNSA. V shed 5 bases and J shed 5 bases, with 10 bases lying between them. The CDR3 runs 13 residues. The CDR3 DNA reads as TGTGCCAGCAGCCCAATAGCGGATCAGCCCCAGCATTTT. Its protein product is CASSPIADQPQHF.

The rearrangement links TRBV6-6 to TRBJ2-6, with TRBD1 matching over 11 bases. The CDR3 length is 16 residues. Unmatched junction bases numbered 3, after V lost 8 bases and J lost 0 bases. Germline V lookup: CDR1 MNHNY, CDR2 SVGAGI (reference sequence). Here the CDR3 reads CASRDRGSSGANVLTF. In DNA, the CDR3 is TGTGCCAGCCGGGACAGGGGGAGCTCTGGGGCCAACGTCCTGACTTTC.

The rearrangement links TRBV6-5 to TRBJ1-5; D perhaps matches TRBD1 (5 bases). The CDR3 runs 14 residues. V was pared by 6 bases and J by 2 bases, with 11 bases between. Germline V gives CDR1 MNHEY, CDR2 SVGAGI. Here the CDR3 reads CASSRRRGNQPQHF. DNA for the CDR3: TGTGCCAGCAGCCGGCGCAGGGGCAATCAGCCCCAGCATTTT.

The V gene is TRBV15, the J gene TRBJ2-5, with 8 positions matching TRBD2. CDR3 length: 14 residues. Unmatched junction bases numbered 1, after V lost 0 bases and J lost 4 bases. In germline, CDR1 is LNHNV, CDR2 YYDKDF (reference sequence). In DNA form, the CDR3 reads TGTGCCACCAGCAGAGATCGGGGGGGAGAGACCCAGTACTTC. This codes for CATSRDRGGETQYF.